The text below deals with one T cell receptor (beta chain). Across 18 months, stable Graves' hyperthyroidism was marked by no progression to ophthalmopathy. Per the germline V gene, CDR1 is SGHVS and CDR2 is FNYEAQ. CDR3 size: 15 residues. V was clipped by 5 bases and J by 4 bases; unmatched bases: 7. This specimen belongs to a study of T cells in Graves' hyperthyroidism and ophthalmopathy. The CDR3 regions of TCR beta were amplified from RNA transcripts. An initial round of RT-PCR targeting the TCR CDR3 relied on the HTBI primer set. One entry per CDR3 protein results from TCRdb running MiXCR on the multiplex PCR reads. The table lists 750,000 to 950,000 distinct CDR3 sequences, 38% of them singletons.

The chain recombines TRBV7-6 with TRBJ2-5, with TRBD1 identical over 10 bases. The sequenced sample was blood. The TCR comes from a man younger than 30 with Graves' hyperthyroidism. The CDR3 coding sequence is TGTGCCAGCAGCCTAAGGGACAGGGGTGGAGAGACCCAGTACTTC. This translates into CASSLRDRGGETQYF.